This TCR beta chain was sequenced for a study of graft-versus-host responses after intestinal transplantation. Across the study: The whole recipient group had anti-thymocyte globulin induction followed by tacrolimus and steroids for roughly three years.

Broader study findings: Some patients had graft-donor T cell macrochimerism, and their allografts showed high graft-versus-host to host-versus-graft clonal ratios. Recipient marrow showed GvH clones, some seen first in ileum or blood.

TCRdb's copy holds only in-frame clones and misses some; the assay was immunoSEQ multiplex PCR. This sample has 85,000 to 95,000 clones, with about 92% found just once. As concerns this clone: Antigen unknown.

The CDR3 is 13 amino acids. V shed 2 bases and J shed 4 bases, with 6 bases lying between them. CDR1 and CDR2 (germline): PRHDT, FYEKMQ (reference sequence). The sequence came from a human donor who received an intestinal transplant. The chain recombines TRBV13 with TRBJ1-5; possible D gene TRBD1, 6 bases. Material: unstimulated CD8+ T cells sorted from spleen or lymph node cells, obtained before intestinal transplant. The CDR3 region is CASSLRGNQPQHF. CDR3 DNA sequence: TGTGCCAGCAGCTTAAGGGGGAATCAGCCCCAGCATTTT.